Following are 9 T cell receptor beta chains from one sample sequenced in a study of identical twins. TCRdb processed the 5' RACE reads anew with MiXCR; each CDR3 protein has one entry. The profile shows roughly 500,000 distinct CDR3 sequences, approximately 22% of them singletons. This sample was shared with a second study, whose subject was T cells expressing NK-cell markers.

Sequenced sample: CD4+ T cells sorted from blood. The receptors were sampled from a woman aged 18-29 years in good health.

The V gene is TRBV20-1, the J gene TRBJ2-5; 9 bases line up with TRBD2. Unmatched junction bases numbered 5, after V lost 2 bases and J lost 1 base. The CDR3 totals 15 residues. CDR1 is DFQATT, CDR2 SNEGSKA, per germline (reference sequence). CDR3 protein: CSARSDSGSQETQYF. Here the CDR3 DNA reads TGCAGTGCTAGATCGGATAGCGGGAGCCAAGAGACCCAGTACTTC.

This chain uses TRBV7-3 with TRBJ2-2, with D uncertain. V gave up 0 bases and J gave up 6 bases, with 14 bases separating them. This CDR3 has 16 residues. The germline V gene encodes CDR1 SGHTA and CDR2 FQGTGA. The CDR3 reads CASSLTSDAPAGELFF. The CDR3 DNA reads as TGTGCCAGCAGCTTAACATCGGACGCCCCGGCCGGGGAGCTGTTTTTT.

For this clonotype: Mismatch with germline at one junction end may stem from a read error. This chain joins TRBV7-9 and TRBJ2-3; TRBD2 matches 8 bases. CDR1 SEHNR and CDR2 FQNEAQ come from the germline V gene (reference sequence). This CDR3 is 13 amino acids long. CDR3 bases: TGTGCCAGCAGCCCTTCCGGGGGGGATATGCAGTATTTT. Its translation: CASSPSGGDMQYF.

The chain has TRBV19 and TRBJ2-5, with a tentative D call TRBD1 (5 bases). Between the trimmed V and J ends, which lost 3 bases and 5 bases, there was a span of 10 bases. The CDR3 is 13 amino acids. Germline lookup yields CDR1 LNHDA and CDR2 SQIVND (reference sequence). The CDR3 sequence: CASSMTRVETQYF. In DNA, the CDR3 is TGTGCCAGTAGTATGACCAGGGTTGAGACCCAGTACTTC.

The rearrangement links TRBV5-1 to TRBJ1-1; D is unresolved. CDR3 length equals 13 residues. Germline CDR1 reads SGHRS; CDR2 reads YFSETQ. The V gene lost 2 bases and the J gene lost 0 bases, with 5 bases spanning the gap. CDR3 DNA: TGCGCCAGCAGCTTTGAAATGAACACTGAAGCTTTCTTT. Translation gives CASSFEMNTEAFF.

The sample holds a few counts of this clonotype. The genes are TRBV20-1 and TRBJ2-1; D may match TRBD1 or TRBD2 (6 bases each). Germline V gene data show CDR1 as DFQATT and CDR2 as SNEGSKA (reference sequence). CDR3 length: 13 residues. V lost 4 bases to trimming and J lost 8 bases, with 15 bases between them. As DNA, the CDR3 is TGCAGTGCTACAAGGGGGGCAGGGTATGAGCAGTTCTTC. Residues: CSATRGAGYEQFF.

This clonotype was counted only a few times. A junction boundary mismatches the germline segment, possibly from a read error. The J gene is TRBJ1-2, the V gene TRBV3-1; 7 bases fit TRBD1. The CDR3 runs to 13 residues. The germline V gene encodes CDR1 LGHDT and CDR2 YNNKEL (reference sequence). The CDR3 is CASRGTVTYDYTF. The CDR3 DNA is TGTGCCAGCCGGGGGACAGTCACGTATGACTACACCTTC.

In this sample, this clonotype turned up many times. This rearrangement joins TRBV20-1 to TRBJ2-7; D is unresolved. CDR3 length equals 11 residues. With 3 bases removed from V and 5 bases from J, the gap between germline ends came to 8 bases. Germline CDR1 reads DFQATT; CDR2 reads SNEGSKA (reference sequence). CDR3 residues: CSASKVNEQYF. CDR3 DNA sequence: TGCAGTGCTAGTAAGGTCAACGAGCAGTACTTC.

The chain recombines TRBV10-3 with TRBJ1-2; the D gene is possibly TRBD1 (5 bases). Germline V CDR1 and CDR2: ENHRY, SYGVKD. CDR3 size: 15 residues. Trimming removed 11 bases at V and 4 bases at J, with 23 bases between. The CDR3 loop is CAVQRAMGRSYGYTF. The CDR3 DNA follows: TGTGCCGTTCAAAGGGCCATGGGACGGAGCTATGGCTACACCTTC.